What follows are 28 T cell receptor beta chains derived from one specimen sequenced in a study of brain T cells in children with intractable seizures. Only in-frame clones appear in the TCRdb table, and some are missing; sequencing was by immunoSEQ multiplex PCR. In the table there are about 22,000 clones, 85% to 95% of which are singletons. Sequencing was performed on peripheral blood, taken at surgery. The receptors derive from a boy between 10 and 17 years old with focal cortical dysplasia and intractable seizures.

The rearrangement uses TRBV6-5 and TRBJ2-3; D uncertain. The CDR3 is made up of 13 amino acids. Germline-derived CDR1 and CDR2 are MNHEY and SVGAGI. Deletions cut 6 bases from V and 1 base from J, with 8 bases between. CDR3 sequence (DNA): TGTGCCAGCAGGGGGTGGGGCACAGATACGCAGTATTTT. Amino acid sequence: CASRGWGTDTQYF.

The chain employs TRBV11-3 and TRBJ2-2, with 7 nucleotides matching TRBD1. This CDR3 comprises 17 residues. V trimming: 2 bases; J trimming: 0 bases; junction bases outside the gene matches: 6. CDR1 is SGHNT, CDR2 YENEEA, per germline. CDR3 DNA: TGTGCCAGCAGCTTATCGACAGGGCTAGCGAACACCGGGGAGCTGTTTTTT. Protein sequence: CASSLSTGLANTGELFF.

The V call is TRBV5-4, the J call TRBJ1-2; D perhaps matches TRBD1 (6 bases). CDR1 is SGHNT, CDR2 YYREEE, per germline (reference sequence). The CDR3 sequence is 13 residues long. Trimming took off 4 bases at V and 3 bases at J, with 10 bases between the two ends. CDR3 protein: CASSEQGDYGYTF. The DNA of the CDR3 is TGTGCCAGCAGCGAACAGGGTGACTATGGCTACACCTTC.

The V gene is TRBV5-6, the J gene TRBJ2-3, with TRBD1 as a possible D gene (6 bases). Trimming shortened V by 0 bases and J by 0 bases, and 11 bases separated the two germline ends. Per germline, CDR1 SGHDT and CDR2 YYEEEE. This CDR3 region has 16 residues. The CDR3 DNA follows: TGTGCCAGCAGCTTGGCTCAGGGGCTTAGCACAGATACGCAGTATTTT. Its protein is CASSLAQGLSTDTQYF. Full variable domain (outside the CDR3, taken from reference TRBV5-6 and TRBJ2-3): DAGVTQSPTHLIKTRGQQVTLRCSPKSGHDTVSWYQQALGQGPQFIFQYYEEEERQRGNFPDRFSGHQFPNYSSELNVNALLLGDSALYLCASSLAQGLSTDTQYFGPGTRLTVL.

The chain is built from TRBV5-4 and TRBJ2-5; tentative D call: TRBD2 (6 bases). The CDR3 is made up of 15 amino acids. CDR1 is SGHNT, CDR2 YYREEE, per germline (reference sequence). The ends were cut back, 4 bases at V and 4 bases at J, with 17 bases in the middle. CDR3 bases: TGTGCCAGCAGCCCCTCGGGCGGGGTCAGAGAGACCCAGTACTTC. It is translated as CASSPSGGVRETQYF.

The rearrangement uses TRBV5-6 and TRBJ2-5; TRBD2 is a possible D gene (6 bases). V dropped 0 bases and J dropped 4 bases, with 16 bases sitting between them. The CDR3 is made up of 16 amino acids. Germline V lookup: CDR1 SGHDT, CDR2 YYEEEE. For the CDR3, the DNA is TGTGCCAGCAGCTTGGCCTCATGGGGGGAACGAGAGACCCAGTACTTC. The encoded protein is CASSLASWGERETQYF. The entire variable domain, with the rest obtained from reference TRBV5-6 and TRBJ2-5, is as follows: DAGVTQSPTHLIKTRGQQVTLRCSPKSGHDTVSWYQQALGQGPQFIFQYYEEEERQRGNFPDRFSGHQFPNYSSELNVNALLLGDSALYLCASSLASWGERETQYFGPGTRLLVL.

This chain links TRBV19 with TRBJ1-1; 8 nucleotides align to TRBD1. CDR1 and CDR2 from the germline V gene are LNHDA and SQIVND (reference sequence). This CDR3 comprises 14 residues. With 6 bases clipped from V and 0 bases from J, the junction kept 3 bases outside the gene matches. CDR3 amino acids: CASSRTGMNTEAFF. In DNA form, the CDR3 reads TGTGCCAGTAGCCGGACAGGGATGAACACTGAAGCTTTCTTT.

This clone occurred once. V usage is TRBV9 and J usage is TRBJ1-4; 7 bases map to TRBD1. This CDR3 is built from 15 residues. Germline V CDR1 and CDR2: SGDLS, YYNGEE. V trimming: 4 bases; J trimming: 6 bases; junction bases outside the gene matches: 9. In nucleotides, the CDR3 is TGTGCCAGCAGCCCCGGGGGGGGGACAGATGAAAAACTGTTTTTT. It translates to CASSPGGGTDEKLFF.

V gene TRBV5-6 combines with J gene TRBJ1-5; 8 bases are shared with TRBD1. CDR3 length: 14 residues. Germline trimming cut 4 bases from V and 5 bases from J; bases unmatched to any gene: 5. CDR1 SGHDT and CDR2 YYEEEE come from the germline V gene. CDR3: CASSQTGAHQPQHF. CDR3 in DNA: TGTGCCAGCAGCCAGACAGGGGCTCATCAGCCCCAGCATTTT.

In DNA, the CDR3 is TGCAGCGTTGAAAAGGGGCAGGGCGAGCAGTACTTC. This translates into CSVEKGQGEQYF. The chain uses TRBV29-1 and TRBJ2-7; D might be TRBD1 (5 bases). The CDR3 sequence is 12 residues long. Trimming shortened V by 2 bases and J by 6 bases, and 11 bases separated the two germline ends. CDR1 is SQVTM, CDR2 ANQGSEA, per germline.

This chain uses TRBV20-1 with TRBJ1-1; 8 bases line up with TRBD1. The germline V gene has CDR1 DFQATT and CDR2 SNEGSKA (reference sequence). J lost 9 bases, V lost 1 base, and 1 base had no gene match. This CDR3 has 11 amino acids. CDR3 loop: CSARGTGQAFF. CDR3 bases: TGCAGTGCTAGAGGGACAGGGCAAGCTTTCTTT.

The chain couples TRBV28 to TRBJ2-2; D is unclear. The CDR3 is 15 amino acids. Trimming took off 5 bases at V and 0 bases at J, with 10 bases between the two ends. In germline, CDR1 is MDHEN, CDR2 SYDVKM. The CDR3 region is CASSPDYANTGELFF. The CDR3 DNA reads TGTGCCAGCAGTCCAGATTACGCGAACACCGGGGAGCTGTTTTTT. Using reference TRBV28 and TRBJ2-2 for the parts outside the CDR3, the full variable domain is DVKVTQSSRYLVKRTGEKVFLECVQDMDHENMFWYRQDPGLGLRLIYFSYDVKMKEKGDIPEGYSVSREKKERFSLILESASTNQTSMYLCASSPDYANTGELFFGEGSRLTVL.

This sequence joins TRBV6-5 and TRBJ1-2, with 7 bases matching TRBD1. The CDR3 is 15 residues long. The J segment lost 3 bases and the V segment lost 8 bases, leaving 12 bases of the junction unmatched. Germline CDR1 MNHEY, CDR2 SVGAGI. CDR3 nucleotide sequence: TGTGCCAGCGGCGAGGGGGCTAGGGTAGACTATGGCTACACCTTC. It is translated as CASGEGARVDYGYTF.

This chain links TRBV7-9 with TRBJ1-4; 9 bases are shared with TRBD1. The CDR3 is 14 amino acids. Germline V gene lookup returns CDR1 SEHNR and CDR2 FQNEAQ (reference sequence). J was trimmed by 5 bases and V by 5 bases; bases with no gene match: 3. As DNA, the CDR3 is TGTGCCAGCAGCAACGGACAGGGGAATGAAAAACTGTTTTTT. Translating it yields CASSNGQGNEKLFF.

This rearrangement joins TRBV19 to TRBJ2-1, with 8 nucleotides matching TRBD2. After removal of 3 bases from V and 10 bases from J, the junction contained 5 bases not matched to a gene. From germline, CDR1 is LNHDA and CDR2 SQIVND (reference sequence). The CDR3 sequence is 13 residues long. DNA of the CDR3: TGTGCCAGTAGTATCGAGGCGGGGGGCGAGCAGTTCTTC. Amino acid sequence: CASSIEAGGEQFF. Full variable domain (outside the CDR3, taken from reference TRBV19 and TRBJ2-1): DGGITQSPKYLFRKEGQNVTLSCEQNLNHDAMYWYRQDPGQGLRLIYYSQIVNDFQKGDIAEGYSVSREKKESFPLTVTSAQKNPTAFYLCASSIEAGGEQFFGPGTRLTVL.

The V gene is TRBV28, the J gene TRBJ1-2, with D possibly matching TRBD1 (6 bases). CDR3 length: 13 residues. V shed 10 bases and J shed 4 bases, with 16 bases lying between them. Germline-derived CDR1 and CDR2 are MDHEN and SYDVKM. The CDR3 DNA follows: TGTGCCACCAAAGATCTGACAGGCTATGGCTACACCTTC. It translates to CATKDLTGYGYTF.

The chain employs TRBV19 and TRBJ2-1; 7 positions match TRBD1. The J segment lost 6 bases and the V segment lost 3 bases, leaving 5 bases of the junction unmatched. CDR1 and CDR2 (germline): LNHDA, SQIVND (reference sequence). The CDR3 has 14 residues. In DNA, the CDR3 is TGTGCCAGTAGTATTCATCCAGGGGGCAATGAGCAGTTCTTC. Protein: CASSIHPGGNEQFF.

The chain couples TRBV12-3 or TRBV12-4 to TRBJ1-5; D is unresolved. V dropped 2 bases and J dropped 6 bases, with 8 bases sitting between them. CDR3 length: 13 residues. CDR3 bases: TGTGCCAGCAGTTTAACGGAGCGTCAGCCCCAGCATTTT. This sequence encodes CASSLTERQPQHF.

The V gene is TRBV7-9, the J gene TRBJ2-5; D is unclear. The V gene's germline CDR1 is SEHNR and CDR2 FQNEAQ (reference sequence). Trimming took off 5 bases at V and 4 bases at J, with 17 bases between the two ends. This CDR3 is built from 15 residues. CDR3 coding DNA: TGTGCCAGCAGCCCTCCTTCATCTCACCGAGAGACCCAGTACTTC. Amino acids: CASSPPSSHRETQYF.

CDR3 sequence (DNA): TGTGCCAGCAGTTTAGGGTACTCAGATACGCAGTATTTT. This sequence encodes CASSLGYSDTQYF. This chain joins TRBV27 and TRBJ2-3; D gene ambiguous. This CDR3 spans 13 amino acids. The germline V gene has CDR1 MNHEY and CDR2 SMNVEV (reference sequence). V lost 2 bases, J lost 4 bases, and 7 bases lay in between.

This clone showed up just once. J is TRBJ1-5 and V is TRBV20-1; 7 positions match TRBD1. V was pared by 3 bases and J by 2 bases, with 7 bases of the junction left unmatched. Germline V lookup: CDR1 DFQATT, CDR2 SNEGSKA (reference sequence). CDR3 size: 15 residues. The CDR3 DNA sequence: TGCAGTGCTAGTCAGGGGGATATTGGCAATCAGCCCCAGCATTTT. This encodes CSASQGDIGNQPQHF.

The chain combines TRBV7-9 with TRBJ2-5; no reliable D call. Germline lookup yields CDR1 SEHNR and CDR2 FQNEAQ (reference sequence). This CDR3 comprises 14 residues. Between the trimmed V and J ends, which lost 5 bases and 5 bases, there was a span of 15 bases. The CDR3 DNA reads as TGTGCCAGCAGCCAAAGGACCCCTCGGGAGACCCAGTACTTC. Translated: CASSQRTPRETQYF.

CDR3 sequence reads: CASSLASGFVDYGYTF. CDR3 bases: TGTGCCAGCAGCTTAGCTTCCGGGTTCGTTGACTATGGCTACACCTTC. The chain links TRBV7-9 to TRBJ1-2; unclear D gene. This CDR3 spans 16 amino acids. V lost 0 bases and J 3 bases, leaving 14 bases between the germline ends. Germline assignment: CDR1 SEHNR and CDR2 FQNEAQ (reference sequence).

In its sample, this clone was seen once. V gene TRBV2 combines with J gene TRBJ1-5; D unresolved. The V and J ends lost 6 bases and 4 bases respectively, with 10 bases between them. Germline V gene data show CDR1 as SNHLY and CDR2 as FYNNEI. CDR3 length: 13 residues. The CDR3 bases are TGTGCCAGCAGAGGCCAGGAGAATCAGCCCCAGCATTTT. Protein sequence: CASRGQENQPQHF.

This clone turned up a few times. The chain employs TRBV5-4 and TRBJ2-2, with TRBD1 as a possible D gene (6 bases). CDR3 length: 15 residues. Trimming cost V 3 bases and J 3 bases, with 12 bases left between them. CDR1 is SGHNT and CDR2 is YYREEE in the germline V gene (reference sequence). DNA of the CDR3: TGTGCCAGCAGCTCGCAGGACAGCGACACCGGGGAGCTGTTTTTT. Translated, it gives CASSSQDSDTGELFF.

This clone showed up just once. The chain joins TRBV27 to TRBJ2-7; D gene ambiguous. Germline loops: CDR1 MNHEY, CDR2 SMNVEV (reference sequence). The CDR3 spans 11 residues. Trimming cost V 6 bases and J 6 bases, with 9 bases left between them. CDR3 bases: TGTGCCAGCAGGTTTAAGGGCGAGCAGTACGTC. Encoded protein: CASRFKGEQYV.

V gene TRBV12-5 combines with J gene TRBJ1-5, with D perhaps TRBD1 (5 bases). V shed 1 base and J shed 0 bases, with 7 bases lying between them. This CDR3 spans 15 amino acids. The V gene's germline CDR1 is LGHNT and CDR2 FRNRAP. The CDR3 loop is CASGLGGFSNQPQHF. The CDR3 region has the DNA TGTGCTAGTGGTTTGGGGGGGTTTAGCAATCAGCCCCAGCATTTT. The whole variable domain, filled in from reference TRBV12-5 and TRBJ1-5, reads DARVTQTPRHKVTEMGQEVTMRCQPILGHNTVFWYRQTMMQGLELLAYFRNRAPLDDSGMPKDRFSAEMPDATLATLKIQPSEPRDSAVYFCASGLGGFSNQPQHFGDGTRLSIL.

V is TRBV19 and J is TRBJ1-2, with no clear D. Between the trimmed V and J ends, which lost 0 bases and 3 bases, there was a span of 8 bases. This CDR3 comprises 14 residues. The germline V gene encodes CDR1 LNHDA and CDR2 SQIVND (reference sequence). CDR3 protein: CASSIDPGHYGYTF. Written as DNA, the CDR3 is TGTGCCAGTAGTATAGATCCAGGCCACTATGGCTACACCTTC.